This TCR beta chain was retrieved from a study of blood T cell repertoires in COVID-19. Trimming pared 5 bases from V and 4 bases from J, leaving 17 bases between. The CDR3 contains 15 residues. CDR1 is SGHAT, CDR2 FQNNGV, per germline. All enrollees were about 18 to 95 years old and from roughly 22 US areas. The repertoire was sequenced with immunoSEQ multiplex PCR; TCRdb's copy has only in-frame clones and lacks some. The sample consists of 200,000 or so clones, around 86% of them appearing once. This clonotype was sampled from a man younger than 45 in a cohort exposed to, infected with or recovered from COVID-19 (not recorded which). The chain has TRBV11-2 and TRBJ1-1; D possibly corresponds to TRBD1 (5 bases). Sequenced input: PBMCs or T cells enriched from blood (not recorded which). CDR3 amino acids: CASSRIQGGRTEAFF. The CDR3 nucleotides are TGTGCCAGCAGCCGGATCCAGGGAGGCCGCACTGAAGCTTTCTTT.